A single sample gave rise to the 5 T cell receptor beta chains below, sequenced in a study of blood T cell repertoires in COVID-19. The data were produced by immunoSEQ multiplex PCR, yet TCRdb's version contains in-frame clones alone and is incomplete. The data contain over 150,000 clones, 75% to 85% of them seen just once; the ten biggest clones take up approximately 13%. The specimen was peripheral blood. All receptors come from a human donor in a cohort sampled during active COVID-19.

This clone was seen a single time. The CDR3 bases are TGTGCCAGCAGCCATCGACTAGCGGGAGCAAATGAGCAGTTCTTC. Encoded protein: CASSHRLAGANEQFF. J is TRBJ2-1 and V is TRBV11-2; 12 bases agree with TRBD2. With 5 bases clipped from V and 7 bases from J, the junction kept 6 bases outside the gene matches. Germline CDR1 is SGHAT and CDR2 is FQNNGV. The CDR3 runs to 15 residues.

This clone is labeled as medium-sized. This sequence joins TRBV25-1 and TRBJ1-2; D may be TRBD1 (5 bases). Trimming removed 6 bases from V and 6 bases from J, with 14 bases in between. The CDR3 length is 13 residues. The germline V gene encodes CDR1 MGHDK and CDR2 SYGVNS. The chain's CDR3 is CASSGGTGDGYTF. For the CDR3, the DNA is TGTGCCAGCAGCGGGGGTACCGGGGATGGCTACACCTTC.

The rearrangement joins TRBV6-5 to TRBJ2-1; D gene uncertain. V was pared by 5 bases and J by 0 bases, with 11 bases between. From germline, CDR1 is MNHEY and CDR2 SVGAGI. The CDR3 spans 15 residues. The CDR3 coding sequence is TGTGCCAGCAGTAAACCCCACAGCTCCTACAATGAGCAGTTCTTC. Its translation is CASSKPHSSYNEQFF.

This chain connects TRBV4-1 to TRBJ2-7; 10 nucleotides line up with TRBD1. Germline V gene data show CDR1 as MGHRA and CDR2 as YSYEKL. The CDR3 has 18 residues. Unmatched junction bases numbered 13, after V lost 0 bases and J lost 5 bases. DNA for the CDR3: TGCGCCAGCAGCCAAGATCCCTCCGGGACAGGGGACTTCGACGAGCAGTACTTC. Amino acid sequence: CASSQDPSGTGDFDEQYF.

The rearrangement links TRBV2 to TRBJ1-5, with D unclear. Germline V gene sequence: CDR1 SNHLY, CDR2 FYNNEI. Trimming pared 5 bases from V and 0 bases from J, leaving 11 bases between. This CDR3 spans 15 amino acids. The CDR3 DNA is TGTGCCAGCAGTCGAGGAGTTCATAGCAATCAGCCCCAGCATTTT. It encodes CASSRGVHSNQPQHF.